These 12 T cell receptor beta chains were all obtained from the same sample, sequenced in a study of cytomegalovirus exposure and HLA in healthy donors. The study ran its PCR with 60 Vbeta and 13 Jbeta primers. Sequencing was performed with immunoSEQ multiplex PCR; in TCRdb, only in-frame clones are kept and a portion is missing. The repertoire includes roughly 120,000 clones, around 80% of them detected once, and 5.3% sits in the top ten. The sample was PBMCs. Receptors were obtained from a man aged 30 to 45 in good health and CMV-seronegative.

The chain carries TRBV25-1 and TRBJ1-2; 7 bases line up with TRBD1. Trimming took 6 bases from V and 6 from J; bases not matched to a gene: 4. The germline gives CDR1 MGHDK, CDR2 SYGVNS. The CDR3 is made up of 12 amino acids. The CDR3 here is CASSPGTDGYTF. In DNA, the CDR3 is TGTGCCAGCAGCCCCGGGACAGATGGCTACACCTTC.

This sequence joins TRBV28 and TRBJ2-5, with D tentatively TRBD2 (7 bases). Germline lookup yields CDR1 MDHEN and CDR2 SYDVKM. The CDR3 has 16 amino acids. V dropped 7 bases and J dropped 9 bases, with 27 bases sitting between them. The CDR3 sequence is CASTEGGGATRHSQYF. The DNA of the CDR3 is TGTGCCAGCACCGAAGGGGGGGGCGCAACGCGGCACTCCCAGTACTTC.

This clone was seen only once. This chain connects TRBV7-2 to TRBJ1-2; possibly TRBD1 for D (6 bases). The CDR3 length is 17 residues. V lost 3 bases and J lost 3, with 20 bases in between. CDR1 SGHTA and CDR2 FQGNSA come from the germline V gene. As DNA, the CDR3 is TGTGCCAGCAGCTTCCGAACGGGGGGCGAAAGATACTATGGCTACACCTTC. Its protein is CASSFRTGGERYYGYTF.

The chain has TRBV10-2 and TRBJ1-6; 9 bases are a match to TRBD1. The CDR3 loop spans 14 amino acids. V was clipped by 5 bases and J by 7 bases; unmatched bases: 3. Looked up from germline, CDR1 is WSHSY and CDR2 is SAAADI. CDR3 residues: CASSTDRGNSPLHF. For the CDR3, the DNA is TGCGCCAGCAGTACCGACAGGGGGAATTCACCCCTCCACTTT.

The chain couples TRBV6-5 to TRBJ1-1; D is possibly TRBD1 (5 bases). Germline values: CDR1 MNHEY, CDR2 SVGAGI. The CDR3 is 13 residues long. V dropped 5 bases and J dropped 6 bases, with 13 bases sitting between them. The DNA of the CDR3 is TGTGCCAGCAGTCCATGGGACTCCTCTGAAGCTTTCTTT. The encoded protein is CASSPWDSSEAFF.

The V and J genes are TRBV25-1 and TRBJ2-7, with D possibly TRBD2 on 6 matching bases. Between the trimmed V and J ends, which lost 6 bases and 3 bases, there was a span of 18 bases. The V gene's germline CDR1 is MGHDK and CDR2 SYGVNS. The CDR3 totals 15 residues. The CDR3, as DNA: TGTGCCAGCAGACAAGACCGGGACTCGCTCTACGAGCAGTACTTC. Translating gives CASRQDRDSLYEQYF.

This clone occurred a few times. This chain joins TRBV4-1 and TRBJ2-1; 10 nucleotides align to TRBD2. CDR1 is MGHRA and CDR2 is YSYEKL in the germline V gene. This CDR3 is built from 14 residues. V lost 2 bases, J lost 9 bases, and 4 bases stayed unmatched. CDR3 bases: TGCGCCAGCAGCCAACCGGGACTAGCGACTGAGCAGTTCTTC. The encoded protein is CASSQPGLATEQFF.

The chain recombines TRBV2 with TRBJ2-7; 8 nucleotides align to TRBD2. The CDR3 runs 14 residues. Germline loops: CDR1 SNHLY, CDR2 FYNNEI. V was pared by 5 bases and J by 2 bases, with 5 bases of the junction left unmatched. In nucleotides, the CDR3 is TGTGCCAGCAGTCTAGCGGGTGGAACCTACGAGCAGTACTTC. Translation gives CASSLAGGTYEQYF.

The CDR3 DNA is TGCGCCAGCAGCCTCCTAACAGGGACCTTGAACACTGAAGCTTTCTTT. Protein product: CASSLLTGTLNTEAFF. The chain has TRBV4-1 and TRBJ1-1; maybe TRBD1 (6 bases). Germline CDR1 MGHRA, CDR2 YSYEKL. CDR3 length: 16 amino acids. Trimming took off 4 bases at V and 0 bases at J, with 15 bases between the two ends.

The V call is TRBV5-4, the J call TRBJ2-7; weak D call: TRBD1 (5 bases). The CDR3 spans 13 residues. The ends were cut back, 4 bases at V and 2 bases at J, with 10 bases in the middle. Germline assignment: CDR1 SGHNT and CDR2 YYREEE (reference sequence). CDR3 residues: CASSLDNTYEQYF. The CDR3 region has the DNA TGTGCCAGCAGCCTGGACAATACCTACGAGCAGTACTTC.

This clone has only a few counts. The chain uses TRBV28 and TRBJ1-2; TRBD1 is a possible D gene (5 bases). Trimming stripped 8 bases from V and 3 bases from J, with 7 bases between. CDR1 and CDR2 from the germline V gene are MDHEN and SYDVKM. The CDR3 covers 11 residues. Here the CDR3 reads CASWTYYGYTF. DNA of the CDR3: TGTGCCAGCTGGACATACTATGGCTACACCTTC.

This sequence joins TRBV10-1 and TRBJ1-2; perhaps TRBD1 as D (6 bases). Trimming left V 0 bases short and J 1 base short, with 18 bases between. The CDR3 contains 18 residues. The V gene's germline CDR1 is WNHNN and CDR2 SYGVQD (reference sequence). The CDR3 here is CASSESRDTRYHNYGYTF. As DNA, the CDR3 is TGCGCCAGCAGTGAGTCGAGGGACACCCGGTACCATAACTATGGCTACACCTTC.